This T cell receptor beta chain was profiled in a study of beta chain features in type 1 diabetes. General study findings and limits: Type 1 diabetes patients had moderately but significantly shorter TCRB CDR3s in all four CD4+ subsets.

The junction had 6 bases not matched to a gene; V was cut back by 1 base and J by 4 bases. CDR1 is SGHTA and CDR2 is FQGNSA in the germline V gene. The CDR3 runs to 15 residues. A word on this clone: Its target is not known.

Since all of the isolated RNA was reverse transcribed, expressed TCRB transcripts were what got sequenced. Profiling relied on immunoSEQ multiplex PCR, and the TCRdb table lists in-frame clones only, not all of them. The repertoire has around 280,000 clones, about 15% of them found once; the top ten carry approximately 0.015%. The clonotype originates from a man aged 18 to 30 with type 1 diabetes. Sequenced: naive CD4+ T cells from blood. The J gene is TRBJ2-7, the V gene TRBV7-2, with 8 bases lining up with TRBD1. Here the CDR3 reads CASSLGTGFKYEQYF. CDR3 coding DNA: TGTGCCAGCAGCTTAGGGACAGGGTTTAAGTACGAGCAGTACTTC.